This T cell receptor (beta chain) is from a study of T cell repertoires in aging, cancer and after chemotherapy. Turning to this clonotype: Its antigen remains unidentified. This sequence may be a read error, since a much larger clone differs from it by one base.

V was pared by 8 bases and J by 9 bases, with 14 bases between. The germline V gene encodes CDR1 MNHEY and CDR2 SMNVEV (reference sequence). The CDR3 covers 13 residues. The template was genomic DNA from peripheral blood, not RNA. Multiplex touch-down PCR with TRB-A/B primers amplified rearranged V-D-J TRB sequences. TCRdb analysed the multiplex PCR reads with MiXCR anew, one entry per CDR3 protein. Of 2,500 to 3,500 distinct CDR3 sequences detected, roughly 27% appear once; the ten largest clones hold 8.9%. Overall study results and limits: Untreated cancer patients had significantly lower blood TCR diversity than age-matched healthy donors.

V usage is TRBV27 and J usage is TRBJ1-6; TRBD1 might be the D (6 bases). The source is a human donor with a solid tumor. The sample consisted of blood. This chain's CDR3 is CASRGAGASPLHF. The CDR3 DNA reads as TGTGCCAGCCGGGGGGCCGGTGCTTCACCCCTCCACTTT.